This T cell receptor (beta chain) was identified during a study of T-cell memory formation after mild COVID-19. Points from the study as a whole: Memory from before infection featured some responding clones, which suggests cross-reactive memory joined.

Germline-derived CDR1 and CDR2 are DFQATT and SNEGSKA (reference sequence). The CDR3 is made up of 13 amino acids. V lost 4 bases to trimming and J lost 6 bases; unmatched junction nucleotides: 9. 5'RACE with constant-segment primers built TCRalpha and TCRbeta cDNA libraries with UMIs. TCRdb used MiXCR to reprocess the 5' RACE reads, holding one entry per CDR3 protein. The sample consists of around 200,000 distinct CDR3 sequences, roughly 30% of them appearing once. This clonotype appeared a few times. The antigen remains unidentified. This chain connects TRBV20-1 to TRBJ2-7; 7 bases agree with TRBD2. What was sequenced was PBMCs or a T cell subset sorted from them (not recorded which). This clonotype was obtained from an adult woman who had mild COVID-19 (a few samples of this study predate the infection). Cell type and time point are not known. CDR3 sequence: CSAIGLAVVEQYF. The DNA of the CDR3 is TGCAGTGCTATCGGTCTAGCGGTTGTCGAGCAGTACTTC.